This T cell receptor beta chain was obtained from a study of beta chain features in type 1 diabetes. This clone appeared a few times. Since all of the isolated RNA was reverse transcribed, expressed TCRB transcripts were what got sequenced. The table came from immunoSEQ multiplex PCR; TCRdb's copy has only in-frame clones and leaves some out. The table has 310,000 or so clones, 6.5% to 10% seen once; the top ten hold around 0.45%. Sequencing was performed on central memory CD4+ T cells from blood. This TCR was sampled from a woman younger than 35 in good health.

In DNA form, the CDR3 reads TGTGCCACCAGCACCATGGGGGCTAGGAGCTACGAGCAGTACTTC. Translation: CATSTMGARSYEQYF. The V and J genes are TRBV15 and TRBJ2-5; maybe TRBD1 (6 bases). The J call may be in error: the DNA end matches TRBJ2-7 better. CDR3 length equals 15 residues. Germline V gives CDR1 LNHNV, CDR2 YYDKDF (reference sequence).